One TCR beta chain is described in this entry. Its antigen is unidentified. Assay: immunoSEQ multiplex PCR; the TCRdb copy retains only in-frame clones and omits some. The sample has around 370,000 clones, about 90% seen once; the top ten hold about 3.8%. The data belong to a study of Ad26.COV2.S vaccination and SARS-CoV-2 variants. Study-wide findings and caveats: Spike-specific responses of CD8+ and CD4+ T cells were reported to display substantial breadth after vaccination. Measurements of TCR breadth and depth may have given underestimates of the total T cell responses.

The CDR3 loop spans 14 amino acids. Trimming pared 2 bases from V and 4 bases from J, leaving 11 bases between. Germline V gene data show CDR1 as LGHNA and CDR2 as YSLEER. V is TRBV4-3 and J is TRBJ1-1; tentative D call: TRBD1 (5 bases). The TCR comes from a human donor who had recovered from COVID-19. The sequencing here drew on peripheral blood, taken after recovery from COVID-19. The CDR3 loop is CASSQTGTRTEAFF. The CDR3 DNA follows: TGCGCCAGCAGCCAAACAGGCACCCGCACTGAAGCTTTCTTT.